Sequencing of this T cell receptor (beta chain) was carried out in a study of blood T cells in healthy people across ages. Points on this clonotype: Its antigen is still unknown.

General study results and limits: Researchers said unsorted PBMCs prevented a conclusive naive versus antigen-experienced comparison.

PCR was performed a second time for 7 to 11 cycles using a sample-barcoded 5' primer and a J-beta primer mix. TCRdb analysed the 5' RACE reads with MiXCR anew, one entry per CDR3 protein. The sample includes about 670,000 distinct CDR3 sequences, around 43% of them seen just once. With 10 bases clipped from V and 4 bases from J, the junction kept 7 bases outside the gene matches. The CDR3 has 14 amino acids. Germline lookup yields CDR1 ENHRY and CDR2 SYGVKD. The receptor's source is a man older than 75 in good health. Sequenced input: blood. The chain employs TRBV10-3 and TRBJ2-5; the match to TRBD2 covers 12 bases. The CDR3 is CATNPGLAGETQYF. The CDR3 DNA is TGTGCCACAAATCCGGGACTAGCGGGAGAGACCCAGTACTTC.